This is a list of T cell receptor beta chains from one sample in a study of shared clonotypes between healthy human individuals. Data came from immunoSEQ multiplex PCR; TCRdb stores just in-frame clones and leaves some out. The table shows a few million clones, with 90% to 95% occurring only once. The sample taken for sequencing was naive CD4+ T cells sorted from blood. The receptors here all came from a man between 18 and 35 years old in good health. The conserved cysteine and the conserved F or W are not part of the CDR3 here. Where a row states a size, it is once, few, many or the class of an expanded clone; other rows omit it.

clone_size	v_call	cdr3_aa
.	TRBV11-3	ASSKAGSYNEQF
once	TRBV5-1	ASSLEGVSNQPQH
.	TRBV28	ASNPGDRRANTGELF
.	TRBV15	ATSRGGTSNEQF
.	TRBV5-1	ATNVNGGRNTEAF
.	TRBV7-9	ASSQKLEFNEKLF
.	TRBV7-2	ASSFTQANYGYT
.	TRBV29-1	SVEDPRDYEQY
.	TRBV5-6	ASSLGGVYTPF
.	TRBV5-1	ASSTGGAGRGKY
.	TRBV12-5	ASGLSTGAPSYNEQF
.	TRBV2	ASSVESGGTGGNSPLH
.	TRBV10-3	AISEGREGTEAF
.	TRBV7-9	ASTLGESMNTEAF
.	TRBV7-6	ASSSRTSGIGGELF
.	TRBV7-2	ASSPTEVWVSSGANVLT
.	TRBV7-9	ASSLVGVGGNQPQH
.	TRBV5-5	ASSLGWKGGQETQY
once	TRBV18	ATGTSNQPQH
.	TRBV5-1	ASSLGREGEKLF
.	TRBV6-1	ASRTGNGYT